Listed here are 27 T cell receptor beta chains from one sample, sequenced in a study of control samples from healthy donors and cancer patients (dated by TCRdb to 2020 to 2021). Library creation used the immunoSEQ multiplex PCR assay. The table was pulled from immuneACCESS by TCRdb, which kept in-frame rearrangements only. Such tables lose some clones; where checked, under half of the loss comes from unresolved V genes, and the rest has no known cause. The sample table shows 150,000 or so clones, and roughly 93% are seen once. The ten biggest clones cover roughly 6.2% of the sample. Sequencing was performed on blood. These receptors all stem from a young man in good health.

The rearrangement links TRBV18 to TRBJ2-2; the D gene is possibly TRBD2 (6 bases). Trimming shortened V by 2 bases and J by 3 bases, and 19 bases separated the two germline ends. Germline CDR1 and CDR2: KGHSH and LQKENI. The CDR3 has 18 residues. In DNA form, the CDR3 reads TGTGCCAGCTCACCAGCAGCCTACCTAGCGAAATACACCGGGGAGCTGTTTTTT. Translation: CASSPAAYLAKYTGELFF.

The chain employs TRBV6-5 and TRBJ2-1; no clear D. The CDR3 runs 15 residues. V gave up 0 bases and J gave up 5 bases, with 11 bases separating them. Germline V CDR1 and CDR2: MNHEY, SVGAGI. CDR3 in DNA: TGTGCCAGCAGTTACTCGGTGCAGGTAAACAATGAGCAGTTCTTC. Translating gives CASSYSVQVNNEQFF.

In nucleotides, the CDR3 is TGTGCCAGCAGCCCTACAGGGAGCTATAGCAATCAGCCCCAGCATTTT. This codes for CASSPTGSYSNQPQHF. The chain has TRBV28 and TRBJ1-5, with D perhaps matching TRBD1 (6 bases). The germline V and J ends were trimmed by 6 bases and 0 bases, with 15 bases remaining between them. This CDR3 is built from 16 residues. Looked up from germline, CDR1 is MDHEN and CDR2 is SYDVKM.

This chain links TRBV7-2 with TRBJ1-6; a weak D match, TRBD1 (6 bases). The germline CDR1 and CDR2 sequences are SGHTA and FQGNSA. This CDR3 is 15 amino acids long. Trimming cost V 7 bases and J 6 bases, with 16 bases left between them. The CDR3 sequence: CASISRGAGNSPLHF. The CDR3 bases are TGTGCCAGCATCTCACGGGGGGCCGGTAATTCACCCCTCCACTTT.

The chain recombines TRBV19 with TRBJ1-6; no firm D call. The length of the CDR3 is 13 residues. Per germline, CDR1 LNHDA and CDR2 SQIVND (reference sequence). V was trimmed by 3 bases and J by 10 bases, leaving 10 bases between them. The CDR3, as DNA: TGTGCCAGTAGTATCAGTCCAGACTCACCCCTCCACTTT. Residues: CASSISPDSPLHF.

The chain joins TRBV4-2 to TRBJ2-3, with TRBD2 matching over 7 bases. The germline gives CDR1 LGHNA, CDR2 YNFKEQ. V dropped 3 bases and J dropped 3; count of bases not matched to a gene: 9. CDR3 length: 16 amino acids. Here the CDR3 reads CASSHGWRGFTDTQYF. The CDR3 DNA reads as TGTGCCAGCAGCCACGGCTGGCGGGGGTTTACAGATACGCAGTATTTT.

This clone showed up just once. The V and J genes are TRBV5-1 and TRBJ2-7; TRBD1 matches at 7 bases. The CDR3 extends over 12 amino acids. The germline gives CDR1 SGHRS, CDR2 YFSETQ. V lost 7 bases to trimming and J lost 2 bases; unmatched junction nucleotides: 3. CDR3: CASRDSAYEQYF. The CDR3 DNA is TGCGCCAGCCGGGACAGCGCCTACGAGCAGTACTTC.

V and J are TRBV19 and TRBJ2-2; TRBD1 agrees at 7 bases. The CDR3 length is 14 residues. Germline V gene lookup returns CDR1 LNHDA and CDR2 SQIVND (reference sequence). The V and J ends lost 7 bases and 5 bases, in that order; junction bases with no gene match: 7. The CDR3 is CASMRDRETGELFF. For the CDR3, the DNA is TGTGCCAGTATGAGGGACAGAGAGACCGGGGAGCTGTTTTTT.

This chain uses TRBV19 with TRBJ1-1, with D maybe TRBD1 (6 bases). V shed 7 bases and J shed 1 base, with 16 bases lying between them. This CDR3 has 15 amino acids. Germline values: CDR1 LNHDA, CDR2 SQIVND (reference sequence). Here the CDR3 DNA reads TGTGCCAGTACCTTAGGGGGGCGAGCGAACACTGAAGCTTTCTTT. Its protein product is CASTLGGRANTEAFF.

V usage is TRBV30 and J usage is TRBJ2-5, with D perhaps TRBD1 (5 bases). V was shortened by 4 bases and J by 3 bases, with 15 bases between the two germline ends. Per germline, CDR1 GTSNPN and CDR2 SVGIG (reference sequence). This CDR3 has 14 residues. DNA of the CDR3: TGTGCCTGGACCAAACCAGGGTTCAAAGAGACCCAGTACTTC. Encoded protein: CAWTKPGFKETQYF.

The CDR3, as DNA: TGTGCCAGCAGCGTTACAGACCAAGAGACCCAGTACTTC. Encoded protein: CASSVTDQETQYF. The chain has TRBV9 and TRBJ2-5; no reliable D call. Deletions cut 2 bases from V and 0 bases from J, with 5 bases between. CDR3 size: 13 residues. Germline values: CDR1 SGDLS, CDR2 YYNGEE.

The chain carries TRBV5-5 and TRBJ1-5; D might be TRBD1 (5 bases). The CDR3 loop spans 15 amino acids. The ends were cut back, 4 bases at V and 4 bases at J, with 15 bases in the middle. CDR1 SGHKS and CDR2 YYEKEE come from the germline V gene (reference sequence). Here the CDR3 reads CASSPGRIENQPQHF. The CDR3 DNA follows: TGTGCCAGCAGCCCGGGACGGATCGAAAATCAGCCCCAGCATTTT.

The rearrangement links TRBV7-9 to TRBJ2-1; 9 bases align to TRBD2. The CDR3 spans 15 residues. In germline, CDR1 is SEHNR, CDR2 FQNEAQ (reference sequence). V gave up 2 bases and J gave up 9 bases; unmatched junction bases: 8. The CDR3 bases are TGTGCCAGCAGCTTAACTGGACTAGCGCGGAGTGAGCAGTTCTTC. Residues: CASSLTGLARSEQFF.

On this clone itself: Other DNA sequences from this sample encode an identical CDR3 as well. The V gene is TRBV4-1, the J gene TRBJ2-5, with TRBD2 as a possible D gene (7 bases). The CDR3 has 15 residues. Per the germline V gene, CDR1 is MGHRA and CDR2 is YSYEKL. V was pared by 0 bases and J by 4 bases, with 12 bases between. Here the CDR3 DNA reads TGCGCCAGCAGCCAAGACGGTGGGGGGGCAGAGACCCAGTACTTC. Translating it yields CASSQDGGGAETQYF.

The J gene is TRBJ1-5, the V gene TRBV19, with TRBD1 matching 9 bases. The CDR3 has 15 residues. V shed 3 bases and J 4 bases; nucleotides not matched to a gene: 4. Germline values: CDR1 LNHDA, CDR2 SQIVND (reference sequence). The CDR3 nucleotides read TGTGCCAGTAGTATCCAACAGGGGGCGAATCAGCCCCAGCATTTT. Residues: CASSIQQGANQPQHF. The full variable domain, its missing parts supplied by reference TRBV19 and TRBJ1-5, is DGGITQSPKYLFRKEGQNVTLSCEQNLNHDAMYWYRQDPGQGLRLIYYSQIVNDFQKGDIAEGYSVSREKKESFPLTVTSAQKNPTAFYLCASSIQQGANQPQHFGDGTRLSIL.

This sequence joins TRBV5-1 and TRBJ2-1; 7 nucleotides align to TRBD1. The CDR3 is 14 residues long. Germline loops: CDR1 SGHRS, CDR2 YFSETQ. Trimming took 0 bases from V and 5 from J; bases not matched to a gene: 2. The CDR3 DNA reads TGCGCCAGCAGCTTGGGGGGACAGAACAATGAGCAGTTCTTC. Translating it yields CASSLGGQNNEQFF.

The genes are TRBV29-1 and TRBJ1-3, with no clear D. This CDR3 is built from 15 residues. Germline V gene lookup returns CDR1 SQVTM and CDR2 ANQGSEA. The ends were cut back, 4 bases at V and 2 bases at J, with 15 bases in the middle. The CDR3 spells CSVADSYYTGNTIYF. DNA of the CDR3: TGCAGCGTTGCGGACTCCTACTACACTGGAAACACCATATATTTT.

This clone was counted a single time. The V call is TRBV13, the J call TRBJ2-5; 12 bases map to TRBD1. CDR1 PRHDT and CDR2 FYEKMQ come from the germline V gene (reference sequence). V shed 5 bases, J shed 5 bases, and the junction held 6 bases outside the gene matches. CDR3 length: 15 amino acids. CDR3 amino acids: CASSSRDRGRETQYF. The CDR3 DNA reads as TGTGCCAGCAGCAGCAGGGACAGGGGGCGGGAGACCCAGTACTTC.

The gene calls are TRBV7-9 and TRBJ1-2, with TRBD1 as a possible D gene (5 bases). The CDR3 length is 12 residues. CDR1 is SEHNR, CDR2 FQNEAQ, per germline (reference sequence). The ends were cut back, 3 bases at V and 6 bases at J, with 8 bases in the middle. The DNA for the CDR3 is TGTGCCAGCAGCTTTGGAGGGGATGGCTACACCTTC. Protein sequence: CASSFGGDGYTF.

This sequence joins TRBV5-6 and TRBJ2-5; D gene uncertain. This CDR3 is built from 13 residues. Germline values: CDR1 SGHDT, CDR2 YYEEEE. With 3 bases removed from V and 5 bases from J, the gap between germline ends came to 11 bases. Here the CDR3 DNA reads TGTGCCAGCAGCTCCGGTGCGGTGGAGACCCAGTACTTC. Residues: CASSSGAVETQYF.

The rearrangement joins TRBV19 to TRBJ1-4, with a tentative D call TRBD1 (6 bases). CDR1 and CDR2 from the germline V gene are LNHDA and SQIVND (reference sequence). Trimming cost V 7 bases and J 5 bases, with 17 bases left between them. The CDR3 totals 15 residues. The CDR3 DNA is TGTGCCAGTAAGGGACACAACGTGGGCAATGAAAAACTGTTTTTT. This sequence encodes CASKGHNVGNEKLFF.

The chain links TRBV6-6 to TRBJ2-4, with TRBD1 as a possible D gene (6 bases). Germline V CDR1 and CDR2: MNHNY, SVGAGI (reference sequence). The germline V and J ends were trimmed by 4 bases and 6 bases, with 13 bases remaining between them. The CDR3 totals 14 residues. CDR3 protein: CASSSGTIRNIQYF. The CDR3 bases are TGTGCCAGCAGTTCCGGGACAATAAGAAACATTCAGTACTTC.

CDR3 amino acids: CASSPMGQGFTGELFF. The CDR3 DNA sequence: TGTGCCAGCAGCCCCATGGGACAGGGCTTCACCGGGGAGCTGTTTTTT. The gene calls are TRBV9 and TRBJ2-2, with 9 bases aligning to TRBD1. CDR1 SGDLS and CDR2 YYNGEE come from the germline V gene. V dropped 4 bases and J dropped 4; count of bases not matched to a gene: 8. The CDR3 is 16 residues long.

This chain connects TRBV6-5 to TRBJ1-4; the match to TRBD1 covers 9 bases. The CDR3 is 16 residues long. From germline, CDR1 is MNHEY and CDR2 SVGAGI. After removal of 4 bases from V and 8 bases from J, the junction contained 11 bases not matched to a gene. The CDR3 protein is CASSLSRDRVGEKLFF. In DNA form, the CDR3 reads TGTGCCAGCAGTTTGTCCCGGGACAGGGTAGGAGAAAAACTGTTTTTT.

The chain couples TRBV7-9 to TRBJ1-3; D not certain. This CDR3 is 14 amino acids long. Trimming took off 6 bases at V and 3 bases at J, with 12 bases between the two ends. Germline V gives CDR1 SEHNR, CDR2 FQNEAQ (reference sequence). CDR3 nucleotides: TGTGCCAGCAGACAGACGGAGGGTGGAAACACCATATATTTT. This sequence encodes CASRQTEGGNTIYF.

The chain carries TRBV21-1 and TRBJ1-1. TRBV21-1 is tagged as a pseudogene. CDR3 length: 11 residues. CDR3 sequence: CASSENTEAFF. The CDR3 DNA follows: TGTGCCAGCTCGGAGAACACTGAAGCTTTCTTT.

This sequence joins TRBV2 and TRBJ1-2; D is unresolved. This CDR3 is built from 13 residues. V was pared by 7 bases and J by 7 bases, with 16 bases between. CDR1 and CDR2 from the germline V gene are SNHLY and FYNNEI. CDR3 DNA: TGTGCCAGCATCCCCCGCGCGCGTAGTGGCTACACCTTC. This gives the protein CASIPRARSGYTF.